The 29 T cell receptor beta chains listed next were all sequenced from one sample in a study of radiotherapy plus CTLA-4 blockade in lung cancer. Using immunoSEQ multiplex PCR, the repertoire was profiled, and TCRdb retains in-frame clones only, with some absent. Found here are some 77,000 clones, approximately 83% of them singletons; the top ten hold about 2%. The sample consisted of peripheral blood, taken from a patient treated with radiotherapy plus ipilimumab. All receptors derive from a human donor with non-small cell lung cancer who had a partial response to radiotherapy plus ipilimumab.

The V call is TRBV5-1, the J call TRBJ2-1; 7 positions match TRBD2. This CDR3 has 16 residues. V trimming: 4 bases; J trimming: 2 bases; junction bases outside the gene matches: 9. Germline loops: CDR1 SGHRS, CDR2 YFSETQ. The CDR3 DNA is TGCGCCAGCAGCCCCATTACCCGGGGGGCCTACAATGAGCAGTTCTTC. Translated, it gives CASSPITRGAYNEQFF.

The chain links TRBV6-1 to TRBJ1-1; 7 bases align to TRBD1. V trimming: 6 bases; J trimming: 0 bases; junction bases outside the gene matches: 1. The CDR3 covers 13 residues. Germline V lookup: CDR1 MNHNS, CDR2 SASEGT. The CDR3 DNA sequence: TGTGCCAGCAGGGGACAGATGAACACTGAAGCTTTCTTT. Translating gives CASRGQMNTEAFF.

This chain joins TRBV7-2 and TRBJ2-3, with 9 bases matching TRBD1. V shed 1 base, J shed 5 bases, and the junction held 1 base outside the gene matches. There are 14 residues in the CDR3. Germline assignment: CDR1 SGHTA and CDR2 FQGNSA. This chain's CDR3 is CASSLDRGQDTQYF. The CDR3 nucleotides read TGTGCCAGCAGCTTAGACAGGGGGCAAGATACGCAGTATTTT.

The genes are TRBV4-3 and TRBJ1-1; no firm D call. Germline CDR1 is LGHNA and CDR2 is YSLEER. V was shortened by 0 bases and J by 4 bases, with 12 bases between the two germline ends. This CDR3 is built from 15 residues. The CDR3, as DNA: TGCGCCAGCAGCCAAGATCCGGCGGGAGGCACTGAAGCTTTCTTT. Protein product: CASSQDPAGGTEAFF.

The chain is built from TRBV7-2 and TRBJ1-5; the match to TRBD1 covers 7 bases. The CDR3 runs 17 residues. Germline values: CDR1 SGHTA, CDR2 FQGNSA. Trimming removed 1 base from V and 2 bases from J; junction bases left unmatched: 8. In DNA, the CDR3 is TGTGCCAGCAGCTTAGGCCTCCGGACAGGCCGCAATCAGCCCCAGCATTTT. Translated: CASSLGLRTGRNQPQHF.

The chain carries TRBV28 and TRBJ2-1; 9 nucleotides match TRBD2. Germline assignment: CDR1 MDHEN and CDR2 SYDVKM. The CDR3 runs 15 residues. The CDR3 DNA is TGTGCTAGCGGGGTAGCGGGAGAAGGTAACAATGAGCAGTTCTTC. Translated: CASGVAGEGNNEQFF.

The CDR3 DNA is TGTGCCAGCAGCCAAGAAACATTCGACAGGGGTAATTCACCCCTCCACTTT. Its protein is CASSQETFDRGNSPLHF. This chain uses TRBV4-2 with TRBJ1-6; 8 bases are a match to TRBD1. CDR3 length: 17 amino acids. The V gene end was trimmed by 0 bases and the J gene end by 6 bases; junction bases not matched to a gene: 7. Germline V gene data show CDR1 as LGHNA and CDR2 as YNFKEQ.

In this sample, this clone turned up once. V usage is TRBV19 and J usage is TRBJ2-7; 9 nucleotides match TRBD1. V was clipped by 3 bases and J by 5 bases; unmatched bases: 8. CDR1 is LNHDA, CDR2 SQIVND, per germline (reference sequence). The CDR3 is 15 residues long. The CDR3, as DNA: TGTGCCAGTAGTATGGTAGGGACAGGGATGAACGAGCAGTACTTC. This sequence encodes CASSMVGTGMNEQYF.

The chain couples TRBV7-9 to TRBJ2-3; 10 bases match TRBD1. CDR1 is SEHNR, CDR2 FQNEAQ, per germline (reference sequence). The CDR3 runs to 15 residues. V lost 4 bases, J lost 3 bases, and 4 bases stayed unmatched. The CDR3 bases are TGTGCCAGCAGCTCCCGACAGGGGGCTACAGATACGCAGTATTTT. As protein: CASSSRQGATDTQYF.

V usage is TRBV27 and J usage is TRBJ1-2; unclear D gene. V lost 3 bases to trimming and J lost 4 bases, with 9 bases between them. Germline V CDR1 and CDR2: MNHEY, SMNVEV (reference sequence). The CDR3 has 13 amino acids. CDR3 in amino acids: CASSLRYSYGYTF. CDR3 bases: TGTGCCAGCAGTTTGAGGTATTCCTATGGCTACACCTTC.

J is TRBJ2-1 and V is TRBV6-1, with 9 bases identical to TRBD2. This CDR3 region has 14 residues. CDR1 and CDR2 (germline): MNHNS, SASEGT. With V trimmed by 6 bases and J by 8 bases, 8 bases remained unmatched. CDR3 residues: CASSREPSGDEQFF. CDR3 sequence (DNA): TGTGCCAGCAGCCGAGAGCCTAGCGGGGATGAGCAGTTCTTC.

As DNA, the CDR3 is TGTGCCAGCCTTCCCGGGAGGGCCTATGGCTACACCTTC. Its protein product is CASLPGRAYGYTF. The V call is TRBV6-4, the J call TRBJ1-2, with D uncertain. V shed 8 bases and J shed 4 bases, with 14 bases lying between them. The CDR3 is 13 residues long. In germline, CDR1 is MRHNA, CDR2 SNTAGT.

This chain joins TRBV19 and TRBJ2-7; 7 bases match TRBD2. The CDR3 spans 13 residues. Germline V gene data show CDR1 as LNHDA and CDR2 as SQIVND (reference sequence). V shed 6 bases and J 6 bases; nucleotides not matched to a gene: 8. CDR3 nucleotides: TGTGCCAGTAGCACCACGGGGGGTGGCGAGCAGTACTTC. Its translation: CASSTTGGGEQYF.

The chain links TRBV4-1 to TRBJ1-1, with 8 bases that match TRBD1. V dropped 2 bases and J dropped 1; count of bases not matched to a gene: 3. The V gene's germline CDR1 is MGHRA and CDR2 YSYEKL. This CDR3 has 15 amino acids. CDR3 loop: CASSQRTGTNTEAFF. The CDR3 DNA sequence: TGCGCCAGCAGCCAAAGGACAGGGACGAACACTGAAGCTTTCTTT.

The chain couples TRBV19 to TRBJ2-5; D perhaps matches TRBD1 (5 bases). The CDR3 length is 14 residues. Germline V CDR1 and CDR2: LNHDA, SQIVND (reference sequence). Trimming pared 1 base from V and 2 bases from J, leaving 8 bases between. CDR3 sequence (DNA): TGTGCCAGTAGTATAGGGGGCCGGCAAGAGACCCAGTACTTC. Its translation is CASSIGGRQETQYF. Filled out from reference TRBV19 and TRBJ2-5, the complete variable domain reads DGGITQSPKYLFRKEGQNVTLSCEQNLNHDAMYWYRQDPGQGLRLIYYSQIVNDFQKGDIAEGYSVSREKKESFPLTVTSAQKNPTAFYLCASSIGGRQETQYFGPGTRLLVL.

The chain links TRBV5-1 to TRBJ1-1, with D possibly TRBD1 on 5 matching bases. Per the germline V gene, CDR1 is SGHRS and CDR2 is YFSETQ. Trimming cost V 0 bases and J 5 bases, with 11 bases left between them. The CDR3 consists of 14 residues. CDR3 coding DNA: TGCGCCAGCAGCTTGGAAGTGGGGCGGACTGAAGCTTTCTTT. Its translation: CASSLEVGRTEAFF. Complete variable domain (other parts from reference TRBV5-1 and TRBJ1-1): KAGVTQTPRYLIKTRGQQVTLSCSPISGHRSVSWYQQTPGQGLQFLFEYFSETQRNKGNFPGRFSGRQFSNSRSEMNVSTLELGDSALYLCASSLEVGRTEAFFGQGTRLTVV.

This clone was seen a few times. The V call is TRBV10-3, the J call TRBJ1-4, with 11 bases that match TRBD1. This CDR3 is built from 13 residues. The germline CDR1 and CDR2 sequences are ENHRY and SYGVKD. J lost 7 bases, V lost 8 bases, and 3 bases had no gene match. The CDR3 loop is CAIRGQGAEKLFF. CDR3 DNA: TGTGCCATCCGAGGACAGGGGGCTGAAAAACTGTTTTTT.

The chain uses TRBV11-2 and TRBJ1-2; D remains unclear. Germline CDR1 and CDR2: SGHAT and FQNNGV. The CDR3 runs 14 residues. Deletions cut 6 bases from V and 4 bases from J, with 15 bases between. The chain's CDR3 is CASRPPSSSYGYTF. The CDR3 coding sequence is TGTGCCAGCAGACCCCCGTCCAGTTCCTATGGCTACACCTTC.

V and J are TRBV5-8 and TRBJ1-2; D perhaps matches TRBD1 (6 bases). V lost 1 base to trimming and J lost 7 bases, with 11 bases between them. The V gene's germline CDR1 is SGHTS and CDR2 YDEGEE. The CDR3 contains 13 residues. This chain's CDR3 is CASSLQGQGGYTF. CDR3 nucleotide sequence: TGTGCCAGCAGCTTGCAGGGGCAGGGTGGCTACACCTTC.

The CDR3 coding sequence is TGCGCCAGCAGCTTAAGGCAGGGGGCTCCCTATGGCTACACCTTC. Protein: CASSLRQGAPYGYTF. The gene calls are TRBV5-1 and TRBJ1-2, with 8 bases that match TRBD1. CDR1 is SGHRS, CDR2 YFSETQ, per germline. This CDR3 is built from 15 residues. The J segment lost 4 bases and the V segment lost 2 bases, leaving 7 bases of the junction unmatched.

The chain recombines TRBV4-1 with TRBJ2-1; a possible D gene is TRBD2 (6 bases). Trimming pared 3 bases from V and 2 bases from J, leaving 8 bases between. CDR3 length: 14 residues. Looked up from germline, CDR1 is MGHRA and CDR2 is YSYEKL. CDR3 region: CASSQGGAYNEQFF. The CDR3 nucleotides are TGCGCCAGCAGCCAGGGCGGGGCCTACAATGAGCAGTTCTTC.

The CDR3 sequence: CASSVGTSEDDTQYF. DNA for the CDR3: TGTGCCAGCAGCGTAGGGACTAGCGAGGATGATACGCAGTATTTT. V usage is TRBV2 and J usage is TRBJ2-3; 10 bases are shared with TRBD2. The CDR3 runs to 15 residues. V was clipped by 6 bases and J by 6 bases; unmatched bases: 9. Germline V gives CDR1 SNHLY, CDR2 FYNNEI.

The V and J genes are TRBV6-1 and TRBJ1-4, with D maybe TRBD1 (5 bases). Between the trimmed V and J ends, which lost 2 bases and 3 bases, there was a span of 10 bases. The germline V gene has CDR1 MNHNS and CDR2 SASEGT. The CDR3 consists of 15 residues. The CDR3 loop reads CASSEWGAANEKLFF. CDR3 in DNA: TGTGCCAGCAGTGAATGGGGCGCGGCTAATGAAAAACTGTTTTTT.

The genes are TRBV27 and TRBJ2-7; no clear D. The V gene lost 5 bases and the J gene lost 6 bases, with 26 bases spanning the gap. The CDR3 runs to 17 residues. CDR1 and CDR2 from the germline V gene are MNHEY and SMNVEV (reference sequence). The CDR3 reads CASSPRPKTTVSGEQYF. The DNA of the CDR3 is TGTGCCAGCAGTCCCCGCCCTAAGACAACGGTGAGTGGCGAGCAGTACTTC.

This clone was observed a handful of times. The rearrangement links TRBV11-2 to TRBJ2-5; 9 positions match TRBD2. The V gene end was trimmed by 1 base and the J gene end by 3 bases; junction bases not matched to a gene: 3. This CDR3 is built from 15 residues. Germline-derived CDR1 and CDR2 are SGHAT and FQNNGV. The CDR3 nucleotides read TGTGCCAGCAGCTTAGGTGCTAGCGGGGAAGAGACCCAGTACTTC. Amino acids: CASSLGASGEETQYF. The variable domain in full, completed from reference TRBV11-2 and TRBJ2-5, reads EAGVAQSPRYKIIEKRQSVAFWCNPISGHATLYWYQQILGQGPKLLIQFQNNGVVDDSQLPKDRFSAERLKGVDSTLKIQPAKLEDSAVYLCASSLGASGEETQYFGPGTRLLVL.

The genes are TRBV30 and TRBJ2-7, with D hard to call. There are 15 residues in the CDR3. CDR1 is GTSNPN, CDR2 SVGIG, per germline (reference sequence). V lost 0 bases, J lost 1 base, and 13 bases lay in between. The CDR3 DNA sequence: TGTGCCTGGAGTGTAGGTTTGACACTTTCCTACGAGCAGTACGTC. It is translated as CAWSVGLTLSYEQYV.

The chain recombines TRBV30 with TRBJ2-1; the match to TRBD2 covers 14 bases. Germline V gene lookup returns CDR1 GTSNPN and CDR2 SVGIG (reference sequence). The CDR3 is 16 amino acids. V was pared by 4 bases and J by 6 bases, with 8 bases of the junction left unmatched. The DNA of the CDR3 is TGTGCCTGGAATGTGGGACTAGCGGGAGTGGGCAATGAGCAGTTCTTC. Translating gives CAWNVGLAGVGNEQFF. Full variable domain (remainder filled in from reference TRBV30 and TRBJ2-1): SQTIHQWPATLVQPVGSPLSLECTVEGTSNPNLYWYRQAAGRGLQLLFYSVGIGQISSEVPQNLSASRPQDRQFILSSKKLLLSDSGFYLCAWNVGLAGVGNEQFFGPGTRLTVL.

The V gene is TRBV28, the J gene TRBJ2-6, with TRBD1 as a possible D gene (5 bases). Looked up from germline, CDR1 is MDHEN and CDR2 is SYDVKM. The V and J ends lost 3 bases and 2 bases respectively, with 17 bases between them. CDR3 size: 18 residues. CDR3 coding DNA: TGTGCCAGCAGTTTGACGACTCGCGTCAGGGCTGGGGCCAACGTCCTGACTTTC. Translation: CASSLTTRVRAGANVLTF.

The chain carries TRBV5-6 and TRBJ1-2; D perhaps matches TRBD1 (5 bases). This CDR3 has 14 amino acids. The V gene lost 4 bases and the J gene lost 5 bases, with 15 bases spanning the gap. Per germline, CDR1 SGHDT and CDR2 YYEEEE. The CDR3 sequence is CASSPGQGLYGYTF. The CDR3 DNA sequence: TGTGCCAGCAGCCCCGGTCAGGGATTATATGGCTACACCTTC. Using reference TRBV5-6 and TRBJ1-2 for the parts outside the CDR3, the full variable domain is DAGVTQSPTHLIKTRGQQVTLRCSPKSGHDTVSWYQQALGQGPQFIFQYYEEEERQRGNFPDRFSGHQFPNYSSELNVNALLLGDSALYLCASSPGQGLYGYTFGSGTRLTVV.